Presented here are 17 T cell receptor beta chains from one specimen sequenced in a study of T cells in Graves' hyperthyroidism and ophthalmopathy. Amplification targeted TCR beta CDR3 regions from RNA transcripts. Using the HTBI primer set, a first-round RT-PCR was run on the TCR CDR3. From the multiplex PCR reads, TCRdb called clonotypes with MiXCR, one entry per CDR3 protein. The sample has about 700,000 distinct CDR3 sequences, nearly 45% seen once. The sequenced sample was peripheral blood or thyroid tissue (not recorded which). The source of these receptors is an adult man with Graves' disease, either hyperthyroidism or ophthalmopathy (not recorded which).

This clonotype occurred a few times. The CDR3 DNA is TGTGCCAGCAGCTTCACGGACCCAACTGAAGCTTTCTTT. Encoded protein: CASSFTDPTEAFF. The chain recombines TRBV7-9 with TRBJ1-1; D ambiguous. CDR3 length: 13 residues. Germline CDR1 SEHNR, CDR2 FQNEAQ (reference sequence). V lost 3 bases and J 5 bases, leaving 10 bases between the germline ends.

This clonotype was counted between two and nine times. J is TRBJ2-2 and V is TRBV11-2; D may be TRBD2 (6 bases). Deletions cut 1 base from V and 1 base from J, with 10 bases between. CDR1 and CDR2 (germline): SGHAT, FQNNGV. CDR3 length equals 16 residues. The CDR3 DNA follows: TGTGCCAGCAGCTTAGTTTTGGGAGGGAACACCGGGGAGCTGTTTTTT. It specifies CASSLVLGGNTGELFF. The entire variable domain, with the rest obtained from reference TRBV11-2 and TRBJ2-2, is as follows: EAGVAQSPRYKIIEKRQSVAFWCNPISGHATLYWYQQILGQGPKLLIQFQNNGVVDDSQLPKDRFSAERLKGVDSTLKIQPAKLEDSAVYLCASSLVLGGNTGELFFGEGSRLTVL.

This clonotype has at least ten counts. V is TRBV6-4 and J is TRBJ1-5; D gene uncertain. This CDR3 has 13 residues. V gave up 2 bases and J gave up 4 bases, with 6 bases separating them. The V gene's germline CDR1 is MRHNA and CDR2 SNTAGT. CDR3 coding DNA: TGTGCCAGCAGTGACCCGTCGAATCAGCCCCAGCATTTT. It translates to CASSDPSNQPQHF.

This clonotype was seen more than once but under ten times. V and J are TRBV7-2 and TRBJ1-2; D perhaps matches TRBD1 (6 bases). V lost 6 bases and J lost 7, with 15 bases in between. CDR3 length: 13 residues. Germline-derived CDR1 and CDR2 are SGHTA and FQGNSA. The CDR3 DNA is TGTGCCAGCAGTTTTCAACAGGGATCTGGCTACACCTTC. This encodes CASSFQQGSGYTF.

The chain has TRBV19 and TRBJ1-4; the D gene is possibly TRBD1 (5 bases). V was cut by 7 bases and J by 10 bases, with 19 bases left in between. The CDR3 length is 14 residues. The V gene's germline CDR1 is LNHDA and CDR2 SQIVND (reference sequence). CDR3 loop: CASNFRDGDSKLFF. As DNA, the CDR3 is TGTGCCAGTAACTTCCGGGACGGGGACTCAAAACTGTTTTTT.

This rearrangement joins TRBV6-5 to TRBJ2-6; 7 nucleotides agree with TRBD2. The germline CDR1 and CDR2 sequences are MNHEY and SVGAGI. After removal of 6 bases from V and 4 bases from J, the junction contained 6 bases not matched to a gene. The CDR3 contains 15 residues. CDR3 loop: CASSWGGLGANVLTF. CDR3 nucleotide sequence: TGTGCCAGCAGCTGGGGAGGGTTGGGGGCCAACGTCCTGACTTTC.

This clonotype was detected only once. This sequence joins TRBV24-1 and TRBJ1-5; D gene unclear. Trimming removed 4 bases at V and 3 bases at J, with 9 bases between. Germline loops: CDR1 KGHDR, CDR2 SFDVKD. The CDR3 sequence is 14 residues long. DNA of the CDR3: TGTGCCACCAGTGACAGAAGATTCAATCAGCCCCAGCATTTT. Protein: CATSDRRFNQPQHF.

In its sample, this clonotype was seen a few times. The chain recombines TRBV6-5 with TRBJ1-2, with D tentatively TRBD1 (5 bases). CDR1 and CDR2 from the germline V gene are MNHEY and SVGAGI. The CDR3 covers 14 residues. V shed 0 bases and J shed 4 bases, with 9 bases lying between them. CDR3 DNA sequence: TGTGCCAGCAGTTACTCCTACGGGGGCTATGGCTACACCTTC. Translating it yields CASSYSYGGYGYTF.

This clonotype was seen repeatedly, ten times or more. The V call is TRBV7-2, the J call TRBJ1-5; D not resolved. The CDR3 covers 15 residues. From germline, CDR1 is SGHTA and CDR2 FQGNSA. The germline V and J ends were trimmed by 5 bases and 0 bases, with 11 bases remaining between them. This CDR3 reads CASSRTAYSNQPQHF. The CDR3, as DNA: TGTGCCAGCAGCCGGACCGCGTATAGCAATCAGCCCCAGCATTTT.

This clonotype occurred a few times. V gene TRBV5-5 combines with J gene TRBJ1-2; 7 bases are shared with TRBD1. Trimming removed 3 bases from V and 1 base from J; junction bases left unmatched: 9. CDR1 is SGHKS and CDR2 is YYEKEE in the germline V gene (reference sequence). CDR3 length equals 16 residues. CDR3 nucleotides: TGTGCCAGCAGCTGGGGACAGCGAGCGTTTAACTATGGCTACACCTTC. It is translated as CASSWGQRAFNYGYTF.

The chain carries TRBV29-1 and TRBJ1-3; TRBD1 matches 8 bases. With V trimmed by 6 bases and J by 0 bases, 7 bases remained unmatched. Germline CDR1 and CDR2: SQVTM and ANQGSEA. CDR3 length: 15 residues. CDR3 in DNA: TGCAGCGTCGGGACACAGGGGGGCTCTGGAAACACCATATATTTT. Translating it yields CSVGTQGGSGNTIYF. Using reference TRBV29-1 and TRBJ1-3 for the parts outside the CDR3, the full variable domain is SAVISQKPSRDICQRGTSLTIQCQVDSQVTMMFWYRQQPGQSLTLIATANQGSEATYESGFVIDKFPISRPNLTFSTLTVSNMSPEDSSIYLCSVGTQGGSGNTIYFGEGSWLTVV.

The chain couples TRBV29-1 to TRBJ2-5; 9 nucleotides agree with TRBD2. The CDR3 length is 16 residues. Germline CDR1 is SQVTM and CDR2 is ANQGSEA. Trimming at V came to 0 bases and at J to 5 bases, leaving 10 bases not matched to a gene. CDR3 residues: CSVEEPSGRRDETQYF. The CDR3 DNA follows: TGCAGCGTTGAAGAGCCAAGCGGGAGGCGAGATGAGACCCAGTACTTC.

This clonotype was observed many times. The rearrangement links TRBV20-1 to TRBJ2-7; D call uncertain. CDR1 DFQATT and CDR2 SNEGSKA come from the germline V gene (reference sequence). The CDR3 has 13 amino acids. V was pared by 2 bases and J by 1 base, with 9 bases between. CDR3 coding DNA: TGCAGTGCTAGAAGCACCAGGTCCTACGAGCAGTACTTC. Encoded protein: CSARSTRSYEQYF.

This clonotype has at least ten counts. This chain links TRBV10-3 with TRBJ1-5, with D perhaps TRBD1 (6 bases). The CDR3 spans 15 residues. V was shortened by 4 bases and J by 0 bases, with 10 bases between the two germline ends. CDR1 ENHRY and CDR2 SYGVKD come from the germline V gene. CDR3: CAISGDRSSNQPQHF. CDR3 in DNA: TGTGCCATCAGTGGAGACAGGAGTAGCAATCAGCCCCAGCATTTT.

As regards this clonotype: With a much larger clone just one base away, this may be a read error. V usage is TRBV10-3 and J usage is TRBJ1-1; 8 nucleotides match TRBD1. Trimming took 5 bases from V and 1 from J; bases not matched to a gene: 9. The V gene's germline CDR1 is ENHRY and CDR2 SYGVKD. The CDR3 loop spans 16 amino acids. As DNA, the CDR3 is TGTGCCATCAGTCCCTTGCAGGGACAGGCGAACACTGAAGCTTTCTTT. This encodes CAISPLQGQANTEAFF.

About this clonotype: A much larger clonotype is one base distant, so this may be a read error. V usage is TRBV24-1 and J usage is TRBJ1-2, with 8 nucleotides matching TRBD1. The length of the CDR3 is 16 residues. Germline V CDR1 and CDR2: KGHDR, SFDVKD. CDR3 sequence: CATSGSGQGYNYGYAF. The CDR3 bases are TGTGCCACCAGTGGATCCGGACAGGGCTATAACTATGGCTACGCCTTC.

This clonotype showed up just a few times. The chain joins TRBV6-5 to TRBJ1-6; D unclear. V dropped 0 bases and J dropped 5 bases, with 17 bases sitting between them. The germline gives CDR1 MNHEY, CDR2 SVGAGI. The CDR3 is 18 amino acids. This CDR3 is CASSYSSAGLRHNSPLHF. CDR3 nucleotides: TGTGCCAGCAGTTACTCGAGTGCTGGGCTTAGGCATAATTCACCCCTCCACTTT.